One and the same sample provided the 4 T cell receptor beta chains below, sequenced in a study of T cells after yellow fever vaccination. TCRdb ran MiXCR on the 5' RACE reads and lists one entry per CDR3 protein. The data show about 150,000 distinct CDR3 sequences, around 6.3% seen once. The sample here was CD4+ T cells sorted from PBMCs, taken 10 days after the yellow fever booster vaccination. The receptors were sampled from a man aged 25 to 40 who received the YFV17D yellow fever vaccine.

There are many counts of this clonotype. The chain links TRBV7-8 to TRBJ1-5, with D hard to call. The CDR3 is 12 residues long. The germline V gene encodes CDR1 SGHVS and CDR2 FQNEAQ. V was clipped by 2 bases and J by 7 bases, with 6 bases between them. The CDR3, as DNA: TGTGCCAGCAGCTTATTGACCCAGCCCCAGCATTTT. Translating it yields CASSLLTQPQHF.

This clonotype was observed a few times. The chain uses TRBV7-2 and TRBJ2-7, with a tentative D call TRBD2 (5 bases). The CDR3 covers 17 residues. Between the trimmed V and J ends, which lost 0 bases and 2 bases, there was a span of 17 bases. Germline V lookup: CDR1 SGHTA, CDR2 FQGNSA. The CDR3 loop is CASSLAWRNRDPYEQYF. The DNA for the CDR3 is TGTGCCAGCAGCTTAGCCTGGAGGAATCGGGATCCCTACGAGCAGTACTTC.

This clonotype occurred many times. CDR3 region: CASSRQGIDSPLHF. The DNA for the CDR3 is TGTGCCAGCAGTAGACAGGGGATCGATTCACCCCTCCACTTT. The V call is TRBV7-2, the J call TRBJ1-6; TRBD1 matches at 8 bases. This CDR3 is 14 amino acids long. The junction had 6 bases not matched to a gene; V was cut back by 6 bases and J by 8 bases. Looked up from germline, CDR1 is SGHTA and CDR2 is FQGNSA.

This clonotype occurred many times. This chain uses TRBV5-1 with TRBJ2-1; D is possibly TRBD1 or TRBD2 (6 bases each). The CDR3 spans 12 residues. The germline V and J ends were trimmed by 4 bases and 9 bases, with 11 bases remaining between them. The V gene's germline CDR1 is SGHRS and CDR2 YFSETQ. The CDR3 DNA reads as TGCGCCAGCAGCGAGGGGGGCGGTGAGCAGTTCTTC. Residues: CASSEGGGEQFF. Using reference TRBV5-1 and TRBJ2-1 for the parts outside the CDR3, the full variable domain is KAGVTQTPRYLIKTRGQQVTLSCSPISGHRSVSWYQQTPGQGLQFLFEYFSETQRNKGNFPGRFSGRQFSNSRSEMNVSTLELGDSALYLCASSEGGGEQFFGPGTRLTVL.